This paragraph reports one T cell receptor (beta chain). This sample was included in a study of blood T cell repertoires in COVID-19. Repertoires were generated with immunoSEQ multiplex PCR, while TCRdb's copy carries only in-frame clones and drops some. The repertoire holds nearly 200,000 clones, with roughly 79% as singletons. V was pared by 9 bases and J by 7 bases, with 14 bases of the junction left unmatched. CDR1 and CDR2 (germline): LGHNT, FRNRAP. The CDR3 has 15 amino acids. The sample was peripheral blood. The gene calls are TRBV12-5 and TRBJ2-1; 8 bases match TRBD1. This receptor was obtained from a human donor with acute or convalescent COVID-19. The donor label of this sample is uncertain. The CDR3 sequence: CARTGVLLATNEQFF. The CDR3 DNA reads as TGTGCTAGGACAGGGGTCCTCCTCGCAACTAATGAGCAGTTCTTC.